This T cell receptor beta chain stems from a study of OX40 agonist ivuxolimab in advanced cancers. Findings of the study overall: Averaging showed that CD8+ T cells had more expanded clones than CD4+ did.

This table comes from immunoSEQ multiplex PCR, and its TCRdb copy is limited to in-frame clones, with some not included. The sample records fewer than 45,000 clones, over 60% being singletons. Concerning this clone: Antigen specificity is unknown.

Germline values: CDR1 MGHDK, CDR2 SYGVNS. V lost 5 bases to trimming and J lost 10 bases, with 21 bases between them. The CDR3 sequence is 16 residues long. This chain joins TRBV25-1 and TRBJ1-6, with D perhaps matching TRBD1 (5 bases). The starting material was CD4+ or CD8+ T cells sorted from blood, obtained in a trial of the OX40 agonist ivuxolimab. This clonotype originated in an adult with an advanced solid tumor such as melanoma, head and neck, liver or kidney cancer. The CDR3 coding sequence is TGTGCCAGCAGTCCGCGATTTGTGAGGGGCCTATCACCCCTCCACTTT. Amino acid sequence: CASSPRFVRGLSPLHF.